The 32 T cell receptor beta chains below all came from one sample that was sequenced in a study of regulatory T cells in long-lasting Graves disease. CDR3 regions were amplified by Arm-PCR using iRepertoire HTBI primers to build TCR beta libraries. TCRdb re-derived calls from the multiplex PCR reads in MiXCR, one entry per CDR3 protein. The sample carries approximately 540,000 distinct CDR3 sequences, more than 10% recorded once. Time point given: newly diagnosed GD, antithyroid drugs for less than 3 months. Isolated PBMC RNA provided the starting material for the TCR library. The same sample was also used in a study of T cells in Graves' hyperthyroidism and ophthalmopathy.

The sample consisted of peripheral blood mononuclear cells (PBMCs), taken at new diagnosis, from a patient treated with antithyroid drugs. The origin of the receptors is a woman between 25 and 40 years old with Graves disease.

The V call is TRBV13, the J call TRBJ2-1, with 10 bases fitting TRBD2. V shed 2 bases and J 8 bases; nucleotides not matched to a gene: 12. From germline, CDR1 is PRHDT and CDR2 FYEKMQ (reference sequence). The length of the CDR3 is 17 residues. CDR3 in DNA: TGTGCCAGCAGCTTACCGGCTAGCGGGAGTAACCTGGATGAGCAGTTCTTC. Protein sequence: CASSLPASGSNLDEQFF.

The CDR3 DNA reads TGTGCCAGCAGCTTCGGGACAGGGGACACCGGGGAGCTGTTTTTT. It encodes CASSFGTGDTGELFF. This chain links TRBV11-2 with TRBJ2-2, with 10 nucleotides matching TRBD1. CDR3 length: 15 residues. V gave up 3 bases and J gave up 3 bases; unmatched junction bases: 1. Germline loops: CDR1 SGHAT, CDR2 FQNNGV.

This clonotype was seen a handful of times. The chain employs TRBV20-1 and TRBJ2-2, with TRBD2 matching 14 bases. The junction had 8 bases not matched to a gene; V was cut back by 6 bases and J by 5 bases. Germline CDR1 is DFQATT and CDR2 is SNEGSKA (reference sequence). This CDR3 contains 16 residues. This CDR3 reads CSAKPGLAGGTGELFF. For the CDR3, the DNA is TGCAGTGCAAAACCTGGACTAGCGGGAGGAACCGGGGAGCTGTTTTTT.

The rearrangement uses TRBV5-4 and TRBJ2-1; D gene uncertain. Germline CDR1 and CDR2: SGHNT and YYREEE (reference sequence). V was trimmed by 1 base and J by 9 bases, leaving 14 bases between them. The CDR3 contains 14 residues. The CDR3 loop reads CASSLRLVLSEQFF. For the CDR3, the DNA is TGTGCCAGCAGCTTGCGGCTAGTCCTCAGTGAGCAGTTCTTC. Full variable domain (remainder filled in from reference TRBV5-4 and TRBJ2-1): ETGVTQSPTHLIKTRGQQVTLRCSSQSGHNTVSWYQQALGQGPQFIFQYYREEENGRGNFPPRFSGLQFPNYSSELNVNALELDDSALYLCASSLRLVLSEQFFGPGTRLTVL.

This rearrangement joins TRBV9 to TRBJ2-1; D gene ambiguous. V lost 0 bases to trimming and J lost 9 bases, with 4 bases between them. In germline, CDR1 is SGDLS, CDR2 YYNGEE. The CDR3 runs to 11 residues. The CDR3 coding sequence is TGTGCCAGCAGCGTAGCGGGTGAGCAGTTCTTC. Amino acid sequence: CASSVAGEQFF.

DNA of the CDR3: TGTGCCAGTAGTCACCTATACCGACTAGCGGATATCACAGATACGCAGTATTTT. This encodes CASSHLYRLADITDTQYF. The gene calls are TRBV19 and TRBJ2-3; TRBD2 matches 9 bases. V trimming: 5 bases; J trimming: 2 bases; junction bases outside the gene matches: 14. The germline CDR1 and CDR2 sequences are LNHDA and SQIVND (reference sequence). The CDR3 runs 18 residues. The full variable domain, completed using reference TRBV19 and TRBJ2-3, is DGGITQSPKYLFRKEGQNVTLSCEQNLNHDAMYWYRQDPGQGLRLIYYSQIVNDFQKGDIAEGYSVSREKKESFPLTVTSAQKNPTAFYLCASSHLYRLADITDTQYFGPGTRLTVL.

This clonotype has ten or more counts. The chain is built from TRBV20-1 and TRBJ2-1, with TRBD2 identical over 7 bases. Trimming took 3 bases from V and 13 from J; bases not matched to a gene: 18. Germline loops: CDR1 DFQATT, CDR2 SNEGSKA (reference sequence). This CDR3 has 15 amino acids. The DNA of the CDR3 is TGCAGTGCTAGTCTAGCGGCCCCGATTTACAATGGTCAGTTCTTC. Protein: CSASLAAPIYNGQFF.

The chain uses TRBV6-1 and TRBJ2-1; D gene uncertain. V lost 5 bases and J 8 bases, leaving 16 bases between the germline ends. The germline V gene has CDR1 MNHNS and CDR2 SASEGT. The CDR3 loop spans 14 amino acids. The CDR3 is CASSQDQIRDEQFF. In DNA, the CDR3 is TGTGCCAGCAGTCAAGACCAAATTAGGGATGAGCAGTTCTTC.

The sample holds many counts of this clonotype. The chain couples TRBV5-1 to TRBJ1-2; TRBD1 agrees at 11 bases. The junction had 4 bases not matched to a gene; V was cut back by 1 base and J by 2 bases. There are 16 residues in the CDR3. The V gene's germline CDR1 is SGHRS and CDR2 YFSETQ. Written as DNA, the CDR3 is TGCGCCAGCAGCTTGCATGGGACAGGGGGAAACTATGGCTACACCTTC. Its protein is CASSLHGTGGNYGYTF.

This clonotype was seen at least ten times. The chain has TRBV7-9 and TRBJ2-7, with 7 nucleotides matching TRBD2. The J segment lost 2 bases and the V segment lost 2 bases, leaving 6 bases of the junction unmatched. Germline CDR1 SEHNR, CDR2 FQNEAQ (reference sequence). CDR3 length: 15 amino acids. The CDR3 region is CASSLPVREPYEQYF. CDR3 in DNA: TGTGCCAGCAGCTTACCGGTGCGGGAGCCCTACGAGCAGTACTTC.

In this sample, this clonotype turned up many times. The chain couples TRBV30 to TRBJ2-2; D is unresolved. V was clipped by 0 bases and J by 2 bases, with 4 bases between them. This CDR3 has 13 amino acids. CDR1 is GTSNPN and CDR2 is SVGIG in the germline V gene (reference sequence). This chain's CDR3 is CAWSVINTGELFF. In DNA, the CDR3 is TGTGCCTGGAGTGTGATTAACACCGGGGAGCTGTTTTTT. The entire variable domain, with the rest obtained from reference TRBV30 and TRBJ2-2, is as follows: SQTIHQWPATLVQPVGSPLSLECTVEGTSNPNLYWYRQAAGRGLQLLFYSVGIGQISSEVPQNLSASRPQDRQFILSSKKLLLSDSGFYLCAWSVINTGELFFGEGSRLTVL.

This clonotype appeared many times. The chain uses TRBV27 and TRBJ1-6; D unclear. The CDR3 covers 15 residues. The germline V gene encodes CDR1 MNHEY and CDR2 SMNVEV (reference sequence). Deletions cut 3 bases from V and 10 bases from J, with 16 bases between. The DNA for the CDR3 is TGTGCCAGCAGTTTCGGGAGCAGTTTGAAATCACCCCTCCACTTT. It codes for CASSFGSSLKSPLHF.

In this sample, this clonotype turned up many times. The V and J genes are TRBV6-2 or TRBV6-3 and TRBJ2-1; TRBD2 matches at 7 bases. With V trimmed by 6 bases and J by 3 bases, 5 bases remained unmatched. Germline loops: CDR1 MNHEY, CDR2 SVGEGT. This CDR3 spans 14 amino acids. The CDR3 protein is CASSWTRVYNEQFF. CDR3 bases: TGTGCCAGCAGCTGGACTAGAGTCTACAATGAGCAGTTCTTC.

The genes are TRBV12-3 or TRBV12-4 and TRBJ2-3; D might be TRBD1 or TRBD2, each matching 5 bases. CDR3 length: 14 residues. Trimming took 4 bases from V and 6 from J, leaving 14 bases between them. DNA of the CDR3: TGTGCCAGCAGTTATGGGGCTAGCAGGGATACGCAGTATTTT. As protein: CASSYGASRDTQYF.

This clonotype was counted a few times. The rearrangement links TRBV19 to TRBJ2-1, with D possibly being TRBD1 (6 bases). Germline CDR1 reads LNHDA; CDR2 reads SQIVND (reference sequence). The length of the CDR3 is 14 residues. V was shortened by 6 bases and J by 1 base, with 10 bases between the two germline ends. The CDR3 reads CASRARGSYNEQFF. CDR3 DNA sequence: TGTGCCAGTAGAGCTAGGGGGTCCTACAATGAGCAGTTCTTC.

This clonotype was seen many times. J is TRBJ1-6 and V is TRBV6-5, with TRBD1 identical over 8 bases. The V segment lost 2 bases and the J segment 0 bases; nucleotides outside the gene matches: 9. The CDR3 is made up of 19 amino acids. Germline V CDR1 and CDR2: MNHEY, SVGAGI. The CDR3 bases are TGTGCCAGCAGTTACCCGACCGACAGGGGTAGCTCCTATAATTCACCCCTCCACTTT. Residues: CASSYPTDRGSSYNSPLHF.

This rearrangement joins TRBV5-1 to TRBJ2-6; a weak D match, TRBD2 (5 bases). Germline V lookup: CDR1 SGHRS, CDR2 YFSETQ. With 4 bases removed from V and 2 bases from J, the gap between germline ends came to 7 bases. The CDR3 has 14 amino acids. CDR3 nucleotides: TGCGCCAGCAGCGAGGGCCCTGGGGCCAACGTCCTGACTTTC. This translates into CASSEGPGANVLTF.

This clonotype was detected ten times or more. The genes are TRBV12-3 or TRBV12-4 and TRBJ2-2; TRBD1 matches at 9 bases. V trimming: 7 bases; J trimming: 7 bases; junction bases outside the gene matches: 13. This CDR3 contains 16 residues. The CDR3 DNA reads TGTGCCAGCACCCTCCCGGACAGGGGCCTGGACGGGGAGCTGTTTTTT. Encoded protein: CASTLPDRGLDGELFF.

Many counts were recorded for this clonotype. The chain has TRBV20-1 and TRBJ2-1; either TRBD1 or TRBD2 may supply D (5 bases each). The germline V and J ends were trimmed by 6 bases and 0 bases, with 15 bases remaining between them. This CDR3 contains 15 residues. The germline V gene encodes CDR1 DFQATT and CDR2 SNEGSKA (reference sequence). For the CDR3, the DNA is TGCAGTGCCCCGCGCTGGGGGAGCTCCTACAATGAGCAGTTCTTC. Its protein is CSAPRWGSSYNEQFF.

The chain links TRBV20-1 to TRBJ2-1; 9 nucleotides match TRBD2. Germline V CDR1 and CDR2: DFQATT, SNEGSKA (reference sequence). V lost 2 bases to trimming and J lost 2 bases; unmatched junction nucleotides: 10. The CDR3 sequence is 17 residues long. The CDR3 sequence: CSARSSGGRATYNEQFF. The CDR3 region has the DNA TGCAGTGCTAGAAGTTCGGGCGGGAGGGCCACCTACAATGAGCAGTTCTTC.

This clonotype was counted ten times or more. The chain links TRBV30 to TRBJ2-7; D is possibly TRBD1 (5 bases). V lost 5 bases to trimming and J lost 7 bases, with 21 bases between them. The V gene's germline CDR1 is GTSNPN and CDR2 SVGIG (reference sequence). CDR3 length: 14 amino acids. The CDR3: CAWAPVVFDSEQYF. For the CDR3, the DNA is TGTGCCTGGGCCCCGGTAGTCTTTGACAGTGAGCAGTACTTC.

This clonotype was observed many times. This chain uses TRBV3-2 with TRBJ2-3; TRBD2 reflects the table's D call only, with no check against the DNA. TRBV3-2 is a documented pseudogene. The CDR3 runs to 17 residues. The CDR3 region is CASSRPSGRALTDTQYF. CDR3 DNA: TGTGCCAGCAGCCGACCTAGCGGGAGGGCCCTCACAGATACGCAGTATTTT.

This clonotype came up many times. The J gene is TRBJ2-7, the V gene TRBV19; perhaps TRBD1 as D (6 bases). The CDR3 sequence is 13 residues long. V was trimmed by 3 bases and J by 6 bases, leaving 12 bases between them. In germline, CDR1 is LNHDA, CDR2 SQIVND (reference sequence). The CDR3 region is CASSMNRDAEQYF. DNA for the CDR3: TGTGCCAGTAGTATGAACAGGGACGCCGAGCAGTACTTC.

This clonotype has a count of ten or more. This chain connects TRBV7-2 to TRBJ1-6; tentatively, D is TRBD1 (5 bases). The CDR3 totals 14 residues. The germline V gene encodes CDR1 SGHTA and CDR2 FQGNSA. Trimming took off 3 bases at V and 7 bases at J, with 10 bases between the two ends. The CDR3 here is CASSLETANSPLHF. Written as DNA, the CDR3 is TGTGCCAGCAGCTTGGAGACAGCCAATTCACCCCTCCACTTT.

This clonotype was detected ten times or more. The chain links TRBV2 to TRBJ1-1; no definite D call. The CDR3 has 13 amino acids. Germline V gene data show CDR1 as SNHLY and CDR2 as FYNNEI. Trimming pared 3 bases from V and 1 base from J, leaving 6 bases between. For the CDR3, the DNA is TGTGCCAGCAGTGAGACTTGGAACACTGAAGCTTTCTTT. Translated: CASSETWNTEAFF.

This clonotype was seen many times. The chain joins TRBV20-1 to TRBJ2-2, with 8 positions matching TRBD1. J lost 1 base, V lost 6 bases, and 4 bases had no gene match. There are 14 residues in the CDR3. CDR1 is DFQATT, CDR2 SNEGSKA, per germline (reference sequence). The chain's CDR3 is CSANDRGNTGELFF. The CDR3 DNA reads TGCAGTGCGAATGACAGGGGGAACACCGGGGAGCTGTTTTTT.

A word on this clonotype: The junction and the germline gene differ at one end; a read error may be behind it. The chain has TRBV12-3 or TRBV12-4 and TRBJ2-5, with a possible D match to TRBD2 (6 bases). The CDR3 sequence is 13 residues long. The CDR3 bases are TGTGTCAGCAGTAGTGGGAGGCAAGAGACCCAGTACTTC. Its translation: CVSSSGRQETQYF.

This clonotype appeared a few times. The chain links TRBV10-2 to TRBJ1-5; 8 bases match TRBD1. Germline V gives CDR1 WSHSY, CDR2 SAAADI. V was pared by 4 bases and J by 5 bases, with 7 bases of the junction left unmatched. This CDR3 is built from 15 residues. The CDR3 sequence is CASSAGQGPYQPQHF. CDR3 DNA: TGCGCCAGCAGTGCCGGACAGGGTCCTTATCAGCCCCAGCATTTT.

With respect to this clonotype: This clone may be a read error of a much larger clone one base away. The V and J genes are TRBV2 and TRBJ2-7, with a tentative D call TRBD2 (5 bases). The V and J ends lost 4 bases and 0 bases respectively, with 16 bases between them. The CDR3 has 16 amino acids. In germline, CDR1 is SNHLY, CDR2 FYNNEI. The CDR3 DNA follows: TGTGCCAGCAGTGGAGCGGACCGACTCATCTCCTACGAGCAGTACTTC. As protein: CASSGADRLISYEQYF.

This clonotype was found many times. The chain uses TRBV4-3 and TRBJ1-2; D is unclear. V lost 0 bases, J lost 5 bases, and 7 bases lay in between. The CDR3 loop spans 13 amino acids. CDR1 LGHNA and CDR2 YSLEER come from the germline V gene. CDR3 in amino acids: CASSQDRRYGYTF. The CDR3 DNA reads TGCGCCAGCAGCCAAGATCGCCGTTATGGCTACACCTTC.

This clonotype was detected many times. The chain is built from TRBV4-1 and TRBJ1-5, with TRBD1 matching over 9 bases. This CDR3 spans 16 amino acids. V dropped 1 base and J dropped 7; count of bases not matched to a gene: 8. CDR1 and CDR2 from the germline V gene are MGHRA and YSYEKL. CDR3 protein: CASSQVLDRGEQPQHF. CDR3 nucleotides: TGCGCCAGCAGCCAAGTTCTGGACAGGGGAGAACAGCCCCAGCATTTT.

This clonotype was recorded at least ten times. CDR3 nucleotide sequence: TGTGCCAGCAGCAACCTAGGAGGGACCCAAGCTTTCTTT. This gives the protein CASSNLGGTQAFF. The V gene is TRBV11-2, the J gene TRBJ1-1, with a possible D match to TRBD1 (5 bases). The V end was cut by 5 bases, the J end by 9 bases, with 16 bases between. The V gene's germline CDR1 is SGHAT and CDR2 FQNNGV. CDR3 length: 13 residues.